The source of this TCR beta chain is a study of CD8 T cells in acute hepatitis C reinfection. Findings and limits, study-wide: Preferential TRBV04 and TRBV06 usage appeared in all groups and was not explained by the naive pool. No group differed significantly in the high NS3-1073 repertoire diversity. One of thirteen outcome-independent public clonotypes used V04-02/J02-02.

Clones were sequenced by immunoSEQ multiplex PCR, and TCRdb holds only the in-frame ones, with some missing. This sample has tens of thousands of clones, with 80% to 90% found just once. Unmatched junction bases numbered 10, after V lost 3 bases and J lost 4 bases. The germline V gene encodes CDR1 SGDLS and CDR2 YYNGEE. The CDR3 sequence is 16 residues long. Noted time point: naive CD8 control sorted from an acute-time-point sample. In the case of this clone: The target antigen is unknown.

Sequencing used naive CD8+ T cells from PBMCs. The receptor's source is a woman aged 18-29 years who spontaneously cleared hepatitis C infection. This chain uses TRBV9 with TRBJ2-5; 9 bases map to TRBD2. The DNA for the CDR3 is TGTGCCAGCAGCGCCCCCTTCGCGGGAGGGTCAGAGACCCAGTACTTC. Amino acid sequence: CASSAPFAGGSETQYF.